The clone carrying this TCR beta chain was observed many times. Each CDR3 protein gets one entry after TCRdb re-called the 5' RACE reads with MiXCR. The table lists 310,000 or so distinct CDR3 sequences, more than 8% of them singletons, with around 7.1% in the top ten. The data derive from a study of identical twins. The CDR3 contains 15 residues. Germline V CDR1 and CDR2: SGHRS, YFSETQ. V gave up 0 bases and J gave up 1 base; unmatched junction bases: 1. This same sample was also part of a study on yellow fever vaccine responses in identical twins.

The specimen was CD8+ T cells sorted from blood. The chain carries TRBV5-1 and TRBJ2-5; 9 bases are shared with TRBD2. This sequence originates from a woman under 30 in good health. The CDR3 coding sequence is TGCGCCAGCAGCTTGGAGCGGGGGGCCCAAGAGACCCAGTACTTC. It specifies CASSLERGAQETQYF.